This T cell receptor (beta chain) was sequenced for a study of T cell changes during pregnancy in multiple sclerosis. The CDR3 length is 15 residues. Repertoires were generated with immunoSEQ multiplex PCR, while TCRdb's copy carries only in-frame clones and drops some. The repertoire holds tens of thousands of clones, with roughly 91% as singletons. The TCR was taken from a female donor with multiple sclerosis, enrolled in a pregnancy study. The V gene is TRBV21-1, the J gene TRBJ2-7; the D call in the table, TRBD2, was not verified against the DNA. TRBV21-1 is assigned pseudogene status. The material was CD8+ T cells from peripheral blood mononuclear cells, obtained in the second trimester of pregnancy. CDR3 in amino acids: CASSPREKAPYEQYF. DNA for the CDR3: TGTGCCAGCAGCCCGCGGGAGAAGGCACCCTACGAGCAGTACTTC.